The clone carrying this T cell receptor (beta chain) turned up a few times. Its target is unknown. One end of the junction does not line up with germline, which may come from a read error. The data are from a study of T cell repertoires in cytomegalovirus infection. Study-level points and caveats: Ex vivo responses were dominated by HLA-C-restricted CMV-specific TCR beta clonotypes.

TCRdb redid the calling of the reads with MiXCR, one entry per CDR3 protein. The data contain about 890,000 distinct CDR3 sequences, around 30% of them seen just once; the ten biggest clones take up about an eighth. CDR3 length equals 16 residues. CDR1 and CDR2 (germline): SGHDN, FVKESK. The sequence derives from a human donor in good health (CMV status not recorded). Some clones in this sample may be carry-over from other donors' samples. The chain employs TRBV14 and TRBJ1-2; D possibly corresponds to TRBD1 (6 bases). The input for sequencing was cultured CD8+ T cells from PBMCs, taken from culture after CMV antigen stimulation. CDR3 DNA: TGTGCCAGCAGCCAAGAGTCTCATCGGGACATCCCCATAGCGGGCTTC. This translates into CASSQESHRDIPIAGF.